Presented here are 24 T cell receptor beta chains from one specimen sequenced in a study of T cell changes during pregnancy in multiple sclerosis. This table comes from immunoSEQ multiplex PCR, and its TCRdb copy is limited to in-frame clones, with some not included. Of under 110,000 clones listed, about 90% are singletons. The sample was peripheral blood, taken before pregnancy. The receptors come from a female donor with multiple sclerosis, enrolled in a pregnancy study.

Comment on this clone: Additional DNA sequences in this sample encode the identical CDR3. This sequence joins TRBV11-3 and TRBJ2-7; a weak D match, TRBD1 (6 bases). CDR3 length: 13 residues. Trimming shortened V by 3 bases and J by 0 bases, and 6 bases separated the two germline ends. Germline V gene sequence: CDR1 SGHNT, CDR2 YENEEA. The CDR3 DNA is TGTGCCAGCAGCTTGGACAGCTCCTACGAGCAGTACTTC. Translation: CASSLDSSYEQYF. Full variable domain (missing parts from reference TRBV11-3 and TRBJ2-7): EAGVVQSPRYKIIEKKQPVAFWCNPISGHNTLYWYLQNLGQGPELLIRYENEEAVDDSQLPKDRFSAERLKGVDSTLKIQPAELGDSAVYLCASSLDSSYEQYFGPGTRLTVT.

The chain uses TRBV6-6 and TRBJ2-7; the match to TRBD1 covers 8 bases. Germline values: CDR1 MNHNY, CDR2 SVGAGI (reference sequence). Trimming took 2 bases from V and 1 from J; bases not matched to a gene: 4. CDR3 length equals 15 residues. Here the CDR3 reads CASSYKGQDSYEQYF. CDR3 coding DNA: TGTGCCAGCAGTTACAAGGGACAGGATTCCTACGAGCAGTACTTC.

V gene TRBV19 combines with J gene TRBJ1-2; tentative D call: TRBD1 (5 bases). This CDR3 is built from 13 residues. The germline CDR1 and CDR2 sequences are LNHDA and SQIVND (reference sequence). Trimming took off 0 bases at V and 8 bases at J, with 10 bases between the two ends. The CDR3 DNA follows: TGTGCCAGTAGTATAGATCACTGGGGCGGCTACACCTTC. It codes for CASSIDHWGGYTF.

The chain links TRBV6-5 to TRBJ2-7; 7 nucleotides agree with TRBD2. This CDR3 spans 12 amino acids. The ends lost 9 bases at V and 10 bases at J; junction bases unmatched: 12. Germline V CDR1 and CDR2: MNHEY, SVGAGI. This chain's CDR3 is CASSSGGREQYF. The DNA of the CDR3 is TGTGCCAGTTCCTCCGGGGGGAGGGAACAGTACTTC.

The chain is built from TRBV27 and TRBJ2-6; D unclear. V was cut by 1 base and J by 2 bases, with 3 bases left in between. CDR1 is MNHEY and CDR2 is SMNVEV in the germline V gene (reference sequence). This CDR3 contains 14 residues. CDR3 coding DNA: TGTGCCAGCAGTTTATTAGCTGGGGCCAACGTCCTGACTTTC. It translates to CASSLLAGANVLTF.

On this clone itself: The junction differs from germline at one of its ends, possibly a read error. This chain joins TRBV7-7 and TRBJ2-5, with D perhaps matching TRBD1 (6 bases). This CDR3 is built from 16 residues. The V gene's germline CDR1 is SSHAT and CDR2 FNYEAQ (reference sequence). The CDR3 nucleotides are TGTGCTAGCAGCTTGGGCTCCGGGACAATCCAAGAGACCCAGTACTTC. Its translation: CASSLGSGTIQETQYF.

To note about this clone: The sample holds other DNA sequences that translate to the same CDR3. CDR3 nucleotides: TGTGCCAGCAGTTACTCCAGGGGGAACACTGAAGCTTTCTTT. Residues: CASSYSRGNTEAFF. The V call is TRBV6-6, the J call TRBJ1-1, with D maybe TRBD1 (6 bases). Trimming removed 0 bases at V and 1 base at J, with 6 bases between. Germline CDR1 MNHNY, CDR2 SVGAGI (reference sequence). This CDR3 has 14 residues.

The chain uses TRBV27 and TRBJ1-2; TRBD1 might be the D (5 bases). The V end was cut by 9 bases, the J end by 5 bases, with 22 bases between. The CDR3 length is 15 residues. Looked up from germline, CDR1 is MNHEY and CDR2 is SMNVEV (reference sequence). The DNA for the CDR3 is TGTGCCAGTCCCCAAAGGGGCCGCTACGAATATGGCTACACCTTC. It translates to CASPQRGRYEYGYTF.

V gene TRBV6-5 combines with J gene TRBJ2-7, with TRBD2 identical over 8 bases. With 7 bases clipped from V and 6 bases from J, the junction kept 8 bases outside the gene matches. The V gene's germline CDR1 is MNHEY and CDR2 SVGAGI. The CDR3 spans 13 residues. The CDR3 sequence: CASTSGLAPEQYF. CDR3 DNA: TGTGCCAGCACCTCTGGACTAGCCCCCGAGCAGTACTTC.

The chain couples TRBV5-4 to TRBJ1-1; possible D gene TRBD1, 6 bases. Germline lookup yields CDR1 SGHNT and CDR2 YYREEE (reference sequence). Trimming removed 0 bases from V and 4 bases from J, with 13 bases in between. The CDR3 consists of 15 residues. The chain's CDR3 is CASSLDGQPGTEAFF. CDR3 DNA: TGTGCCAGCAGCTTGGACGGACAGCCAGGCACTGAAGCTTTCTTT.

The chain is built from TRBV7-9 and TRBJ2-3, with D possibly matching TRBD2 (5 bases). CDR3 length: 19 residues. Germline V gene sequence: CDR1 SEHNR, CDR2 FQNEAQ (reference sequence). V was trimmed by 6 bases and J by 0 bases, leaving 25 bases between them. The CDR3 DNA is TGTGCCAGCAGGTTCTTTGGCGCTTCAGGAGGCACTAGCACAGATACGCAGTATTTT. Amino acid sequence: CASRFFGASGGTSTDTQYF. The whole variable domain, remainder taken from reference TRBV7-9 and TRBJ2-3, is DTGVSQNPRHKITKRGQNVTFRCDPISEHNRLYWYRQTLGQGPEFLTYFQNEAQLEKSRLLSDRFSAERPKGSFSTLEIQRTEQGDSAMYLCASRFFGASGGTSTDTQYFGPGTRLTVL.

The CDR3 region has the DNA TGTGCCAGCAGTGCCAGTAGCACGGGAAACACCATATATTTT. Protein: CASSASSTGNTIYF. This chain connects TRBV25-1 to TRBJ1-3; D gene unclear. Trimming cost V 4 bases and J 4 bases, with 11 bases left between them. The CDR3 covers 14 residues. Germline V gene lookup returns CDR1 MGHDK and CDR2 SYGVNS.

This chain links TRBV5-8 with TRBJ2-2; D possibly corresponds to TRBD2 (6 bases). The CDR3 length is 17 residues. Germline V gene data show CDR1 as SGHTS and CDR2 as YDEGEE. With 0 bases removed from V and 1 base from J, the gap between germline ends came to 13 bases. CDR3: CASSLVWAGLNTGELFF. The CDR3 DNA sequence: TGTGCCAGCAGCTTGGTTTGGGCGGGACTGAACACCGGGGAGCTGTTTTTT.

The gene calls are TRBV11-1 and TRBJ2-1, with 10 positions matching TRBD1. The CDR3 is made up of 16 amino acids. Germline V gives CDR1 SGHAT, CDR2 FQDESV (reference sequence). Trimming cost V 7 bases and J 9 bases; bases outside gene matches: 15. The CDR3 spells CASTTRRGQGSFEQFF. The DNA for the CDR3 is TGTGCCAGCACCACACGGAGGGGACAGGGGTCCTTTGAGCAGTTCTTC.

The chain joins TRBV6-1 to TRBJ2-1; 7 nucleotides match TRBD2. The CDR3 spans 15 residues. With 6 bases clipped from V and 0 bases from J, the junction kept 5 bases outside the gene matches. Germline lookup yields CDR1 MNHNS and CDR2 SASEGT. The CDR3 region has the DNA TGTGCCAGCAGGATTCTAGCGGTCTCCTACAATGAGCAGTTCTTC. It specifies CASRILAVSYNEQFF.

The chain carries TRBV28 and TRBJ2-7, with 7 bases lining up with TRBD1. The length of the CDR3 is 15 residues. The germline V gene has CDR1 MDHEN and CDR2 SYDVKM. V was clipped by 4 bases and J by 5 bases; unmatched bases: 11. The CDR3 DNA reads as TGTGCCAGCAGTTCAACAGGGGTGGGGATCGACGAGCAGTACTTC. Its translation is CASSSTGVGIDEQYF.

The V call is TRBV4-2, the J call TRBJ2-6; D not resolved. Germline CDR1 is LGHNA and CDR2 is YNFKEQ. This CDR3 region has 15 residues. The V gene lost 4 bases and the J gene lost 1 base, with 8 bases spanning the gap. CDR3: CASSPQNSGANVLTF. The CDR3, as DNA: TGTGCCAGCAGCCCGCAGAATTCTGGGGCCAACGTCCTGACTTTC.

This chain connects TRBV7-8 to TRBJ2-1, with D maybe TRBD2 (5 bases). The CDR3 consists of 15 residues. Germline-derived CDR1 and CDR2 are SGHVS and FQNEAQ. Trimming removed 0 bases at V and 5 bases at J, with 11 bases between. CDR3 DNA: TGTGCCAGCAGCTTAGCGAGACTACCGAACAATGAGCAGTTCTTC. This codes for CASSLARLPNNEQFF.

V usage is TRBV6-1 and J usage is TRBJ2-7, with TRBD2 matching 11 bases. This CDR3 region has 17 residues. Per germline, CDR1 MNHNS and CDR2 SASEGT. After removal of 3 bases from V and 6 bases from J, the junction contained 13 bases not matched to a gene. The CDR3 region has the DNA TGTGCCAGCAGTGAGAACTCTAGCGGGGGGTCCCGGCGCGAGCAGTACTTC. It is translated as CASSENSSGGSRREQYF.

The chain has TRBV29-1 and TRBJ2-5; TRBD2 matches 11 bases. The CDR3 contains 15 residues. After removal of 5 bases from V and 4 bases from J, the junction contained 9 bases not matched to a gene. Looked up from germline, CDR1 is SQVTM and CDR2 is ANQGSEA. In DNA, the CDR3 is TGCAGCGTTAGTATACTAGCGGGAGTAGGAGAGACCCAGTACTTC. Translated: CSVSILAGVGETQYF.

The chain couples TRBV25-1 to TRBJ2-1, with 7 bases matching TRBD2. This CDR3 contains 14 residues. The V gene's germline CDR1 is MGHDK and CDR2 SYGVNS. V gave up 4 bases and J gave up 9 bases; unmatched junction bases: 9. The chain's CDR3 is CASSVGGSSIEQFF. The CDR3 DNA sequence: TGTGCCAGCAGTGTTGGCGGGAGCTCCATTGAGCAGTTCTTC.

This chain joins TRBV7-2 and TRBJ2-7; 8 bases match TRBD2. Germline V gene sequence: CDR1 SGHTA, CDR2 FQGNSA. V lost 5 bases to trimming and J lost 2 bases; unmatched junction nucleotides: 5. The CDR3 runs to 14 residues. CDR3 amino acids: CASSRGLGPYEQYF. Written as DNA, the CDR3 is TGTGCCAGCAGCAGGGGACTAGGGCCCTACGAGCAGTACTTC. Complete variable domain (other parts from reference TRBV7-2 and TRBJ2-7): GAGVSQSPSNKVTEKGKDVELRCDPISGHTALYWYRQSLGQGLEFLIYFQGNSAPDKSGLPSDRFSAERTGGSVSTLTIQRTQQEDSAVYLCASSRGLGPYEQYFGPGTRLTVT.

The chain combines TRBV7-9 with TRBJ2-3, with D possibly matching TRBD2 (6 bases). Germline CDR1 reads SEHNR; CDR2 reads FQNEAQ (reference sequence). V was clipped by 5 bases and J by 6 bases, with 18 bases between them. There are 15 residues in the CDR3. This CDR3 reads CASSLGRSGGDTQYF. The CDR3 DNA reads as TGTGCCAGCAGCCTAGGACGAAGCGGAGGGGATACGCAGTATTTT.

This sequence joins TRBV7-6 and TRBJ2-7; a weak D match, TRBD2 (6 bases). Germline V CDR1 and CDR2: SGHVS, FNYEAQ. The CDR3 contains 14 residues. V was clipped by 3 bases and J by 6 bases, with 15 bases between them. Here the CDR3 DNA reads TGTGCCAGCAGCTTGTACGGGAGTGCGGGCGAGCAGTACTTC. Encoded protein: CASSLYGSAGEQYF.